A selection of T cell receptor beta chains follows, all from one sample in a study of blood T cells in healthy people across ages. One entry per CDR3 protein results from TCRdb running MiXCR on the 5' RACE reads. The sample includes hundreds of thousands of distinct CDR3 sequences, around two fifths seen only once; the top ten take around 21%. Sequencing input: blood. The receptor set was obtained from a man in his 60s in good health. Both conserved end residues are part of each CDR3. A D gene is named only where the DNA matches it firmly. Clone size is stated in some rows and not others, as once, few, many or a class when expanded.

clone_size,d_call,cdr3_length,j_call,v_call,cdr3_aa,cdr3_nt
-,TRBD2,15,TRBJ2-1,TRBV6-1,CARRGQAGGLNERFF,TGTGCCAGAAGGGGCCAAGCGGGGGGGCTTAATGAGCGGTTCTTC
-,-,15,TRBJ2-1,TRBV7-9,CASTLSRGPYNEQFF,TGTGCCAGCACCCTCAGTCGGGGACCCTACAATGAGCAGTTCTTC
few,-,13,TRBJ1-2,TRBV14,CASSPGEGRSYTF,TGTGCCAGCAGTCCCGGGGAGGGACGAAGCTACACCTTC
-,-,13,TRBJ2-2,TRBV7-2,CASSPLDTGELFF,TGTGCCAGCAGCCCGCTTGACACCGGGGAGCTGTTTTTT
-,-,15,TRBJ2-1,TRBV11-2,CASSFGRGARDEQFF,TGTGCCAGCAGCTTTGGACGGGGGGCTCGAGACGAGCAGTTCTTC
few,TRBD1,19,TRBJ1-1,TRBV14,CASSQGWGQGARRNTEAFF,TGTGCCAGCAGCCAAGGATGGGGACAGGGGGCCCGACGGAACACTGAAGCTTTCTTT
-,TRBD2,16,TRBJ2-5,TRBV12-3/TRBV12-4,CASSPRKGREQETQYF,TGTGCCAGCAGTCCCCGGAAAGGGCGGGAGCAAGAGACCCAGTACTTC
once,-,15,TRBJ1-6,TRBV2,CASSDQGSYNSPLHF,TGTGCCAGCAGTGATCAAGGTTCATATAATTCACCCCTCCACTTT
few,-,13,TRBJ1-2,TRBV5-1,CASSPAIDYGYTF,TGCGCCAGCAGCCCCGCGATCGACTATGGCTACACCTTC
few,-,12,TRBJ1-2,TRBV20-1,CSAITANYGYTF,TGCAGTGCTATTACAGCTAACTATGGCTACACCTTC
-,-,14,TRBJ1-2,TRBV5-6,CASSLVRSHYGYTF,TGTGCCAGCAGCTTGGTACGTTCCCACTATGGCTACACCTTC
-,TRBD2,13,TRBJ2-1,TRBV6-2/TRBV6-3,CAQRGGGYNEQFF,TGTGCCCAAAGGGGCGGGGGATACAATGAGCAGTTCTTC
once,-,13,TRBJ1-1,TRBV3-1,CASSQSAGTEAFF,TGTGCCAGCAGCCAATCGGCGGGCACTGAAGCTTTCTTT
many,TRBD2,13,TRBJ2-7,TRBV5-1,CASSFVSGDEQYF,TGCGCCAGCAGCTTTGTGAGCGGGGATGAGCAGTACTTC
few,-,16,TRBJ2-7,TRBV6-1,CASSEADIRSSYEQYF,TGTGCCAGCAGTGAAGCGGACATTCGGAGCTCCTACGAGCAGTACTTC
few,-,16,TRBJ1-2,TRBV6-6,CASSYSLIEGSDGYTF,TGTGCCAGCAGTTACTCCCTCATAGAGGGGTCGGATGGCTACACCTTC
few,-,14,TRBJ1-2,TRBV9,CASSDLQGNYGYTF,TGTGCCAGCAGCGACCTACAGGGTAACTATGGCTACACCTTC
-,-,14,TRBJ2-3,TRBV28,CASGELDDPDTQYF,TGTGCCAGCGGAGAGCTGGACGACCCAGATACGCAGTATTTT
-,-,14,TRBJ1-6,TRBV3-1,CASSQIPPNSPLHF,TGTGCCAGCAGCCAGATTCCCCCCAATTCACCCCTCCACTTT
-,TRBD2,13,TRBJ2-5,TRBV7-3,CASSLTSIKTQYF,TGTGCCAGCAGCTTGACTAGCATAAAGACCCAGTACTTC
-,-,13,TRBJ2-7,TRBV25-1,CASRDPRSNEQYF,TGTGCCAGCAGGGACCCCCGCTCCAATGAGCAGTACTTC
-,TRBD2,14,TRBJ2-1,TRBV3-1,CTSSPLAGYNEQFF,TGTACCAGCAGCCCACTAGCGGGGTACAATGAGCAGTTCTTC
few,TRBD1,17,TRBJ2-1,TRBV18,CASSPVGTEPSYNEQFF,TGTGCCAGCTCGCCAGTTGGGACAGAACCGTCCTACAATGAGCAGTTCTTC
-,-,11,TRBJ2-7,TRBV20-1,CSARRGYEQYF,TGCAGCGCGCGGCGCGGCTACGAGCAGTACTTC
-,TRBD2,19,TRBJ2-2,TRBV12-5,CASGFAGLAGGLNTGELFF,TGTGCTAGTGGTTTCGCCGGACTAGCGGGGGGGCTGAACACCGGGGAGCTGTTTTTT
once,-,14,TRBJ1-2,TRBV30,CACGLGWSRRGYTF,TGTGCCTGTGGGTTGGGGTGGTCCAGGAGAGGCTACACCTTC
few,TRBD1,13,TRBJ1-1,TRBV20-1,CSARTGLNTEAFF,TGCAGTGCTAGGACAGGGTTGAACACTGAAGCTTTCTTT
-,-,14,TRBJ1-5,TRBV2,CASKGGTVNQPQHF,TGTGCCAGCAAAGGTGGTACGGTCAATCAGCCCCAGCATTTT
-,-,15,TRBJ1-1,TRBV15,CATSRERTVNTEAFF,TGTGCCACCAGCAGAGAAAGGACAGTGAACACTGAAGCTTTCTTT
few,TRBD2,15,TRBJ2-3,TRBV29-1,CSVSGAGGVTDTQYF,TGCAGCGTGTCCGGGGCGGGGGGGGTCACAGATACGCAGTATTTT
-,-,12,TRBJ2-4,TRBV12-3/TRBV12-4,CASTRDSAVQYF,TGTGCCAGCACCAGAGACTCTGCTGTTCAGTACTTC
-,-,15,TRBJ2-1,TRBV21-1,CASSPGRPFHNEQFF,TGTGCCAGCAGTCCCGGACGGCCCTTTCACAATGAGCAGTTCTTC
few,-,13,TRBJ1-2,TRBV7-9,CASSSQDGYGYTF,TGTGCCAGCAGCTCGCAGGACGGCTATGGCTACACCTTC
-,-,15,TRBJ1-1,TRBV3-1,CASSVRERGGTEAFF,TGTGCCAGCAGCGTAAGGGAGAGGGGTGGCACTGAAGCTTTCTTT
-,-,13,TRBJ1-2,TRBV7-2,CASSTRGLDGYTF,TGTGCCAGCAGCACTCGAGGGCTGGATGGCTACACCTTC
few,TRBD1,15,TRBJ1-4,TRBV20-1,CSATTTTGVNEKLFF,TGCAGTGCCACTACCACGACAGGGGTAAATGAAAAACTGTTTTTT
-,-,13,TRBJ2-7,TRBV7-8,CASSRTMVYEQYF,TGTGCCAGCAGCCGAACAATGGTCTACGAGCAGTACTTC
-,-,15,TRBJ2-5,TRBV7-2,CASNPPRGGQETQYF,TGTGCCAGCAACCCGCCTAGAGGGGGGCAAGAGACCCAGTACTTC
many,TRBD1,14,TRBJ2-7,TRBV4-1,CASSHIGQGYEQYF,TGCGCCAGCAGCCATATCGGACAGGGCTACGAGCAGTACTTC
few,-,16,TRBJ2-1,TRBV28,CASKGNVGGAGYEQFF,TGTGCCAGCAAGGGGAACGTGGGGGGCGCGGGCTATGAGCAGTTCTTC
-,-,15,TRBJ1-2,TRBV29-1,CSVEESGAQKGGYTF,TGCAGCGTTGAAGAATCAGGGGCGCAAAAGGGTGGCTACACCTTC
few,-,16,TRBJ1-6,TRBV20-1,CSAREVLTGRNSPLHF,TGCAGTGCTAGAGAAGTTCTTACAGGGCGGAATTCACCCCTCCACTTT
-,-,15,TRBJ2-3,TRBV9,CASSARTAQPDTQYF,TGTGCCAGCAGCGCTCGGACAGCCCAGCCAGATACGCAGTATTTT
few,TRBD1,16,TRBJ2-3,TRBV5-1,CASSLGTGGSTDTQYF,TGCGCCAGCAGCCTCGGGACAGGGGGTAGCACAGATACGCAGTATTTT
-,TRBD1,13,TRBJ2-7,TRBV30,CAWSVGPRGEQYF,TGTGCCTGGAGTGTAGGGCCCAGGGGGGAGCAGTACTTC
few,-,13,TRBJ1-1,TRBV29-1,CSVGSNMNTEVFF,TGCAGCGTTGGTAGCAACATGAACACTGAAGTTTTCTTT
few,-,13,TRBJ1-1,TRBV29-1,CSVDGGGSTEAFF,TGCAGCGTTGATGGTGGGGGGAGCACTGAAGCTTTCTTT
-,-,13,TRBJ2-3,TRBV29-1,CSVSSVGTDTQYF,TGCAGCGTCAGTTCAGTCGGCACAGATACGCAGTATTTT
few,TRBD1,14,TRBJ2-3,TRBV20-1,CSTPDRGLTDTQYF,TGCAGTACCCCGGACAGGGGGCTTACAGATACGCAGTATTTT
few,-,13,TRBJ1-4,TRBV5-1,CASQEQGNEKLFF,TGCGCCAGCCAGGAGCAGGGAAATGAAAAACTGTTTTTT
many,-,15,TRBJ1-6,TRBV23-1,CASSQGWAYNSPLHF,TGCGCCAGCAGTCAAGGGTGGGCTTATAATTCACCCCTCCACTTT
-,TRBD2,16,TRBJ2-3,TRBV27,CASSLRSGGRADTQYF,TGTGCCAGCAGTTTAAGGAGCGGGGGGCGCGCAGATACGCAGTATTTT
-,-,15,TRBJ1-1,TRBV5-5,CASSFGPSVNTEAFF,TGTGCCAGCAGCTTTGGGCCTTCGGTGAACACTGAAGCTTTCTTT
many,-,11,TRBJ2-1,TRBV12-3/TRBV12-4,CASSLRFEQFF,TGTGCCAGCAGCCTCCGGTTTGAGCAGTTCTTC
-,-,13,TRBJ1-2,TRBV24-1,CATSAGPFYGYTF,TGTGCCACCAGTGCGGGACCTTTCTATGGCTACACCTTC
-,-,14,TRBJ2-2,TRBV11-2,CASSLSSFAGELFF,TGTGCCAGCAGCTTATCCTCCTTCGCCGGGGAGCTGTTTTTT
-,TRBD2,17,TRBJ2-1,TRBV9,CASSVGVSGDHQETQFF,TGTGCCAGCAGCGTAGGAGTTAGCGGGGACCACCAAGAGACCCAGTTCTTC
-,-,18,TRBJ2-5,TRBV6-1,CASSEANGRRKRTETQYF,TGTGCCAGCAGTGAAGCAAACGGACGTAGGAAACGTACGGAGACCCAGTACTTC